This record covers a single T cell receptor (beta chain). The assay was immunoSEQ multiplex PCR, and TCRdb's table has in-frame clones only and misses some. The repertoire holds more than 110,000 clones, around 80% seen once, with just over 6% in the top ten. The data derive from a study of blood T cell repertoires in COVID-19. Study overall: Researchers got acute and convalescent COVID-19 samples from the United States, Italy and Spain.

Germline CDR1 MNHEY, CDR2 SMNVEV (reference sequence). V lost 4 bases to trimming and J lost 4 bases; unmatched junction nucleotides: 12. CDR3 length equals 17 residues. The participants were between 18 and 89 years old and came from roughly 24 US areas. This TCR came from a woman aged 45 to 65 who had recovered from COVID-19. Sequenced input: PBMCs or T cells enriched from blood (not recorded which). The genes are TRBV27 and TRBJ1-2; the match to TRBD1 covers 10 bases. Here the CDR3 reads CASSSVGQGGEGYGYTF. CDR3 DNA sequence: TGTGCCAGCAGTTCGGTAGGACAGGGGGGTGAGGGCTATGGCTACACCTTC.